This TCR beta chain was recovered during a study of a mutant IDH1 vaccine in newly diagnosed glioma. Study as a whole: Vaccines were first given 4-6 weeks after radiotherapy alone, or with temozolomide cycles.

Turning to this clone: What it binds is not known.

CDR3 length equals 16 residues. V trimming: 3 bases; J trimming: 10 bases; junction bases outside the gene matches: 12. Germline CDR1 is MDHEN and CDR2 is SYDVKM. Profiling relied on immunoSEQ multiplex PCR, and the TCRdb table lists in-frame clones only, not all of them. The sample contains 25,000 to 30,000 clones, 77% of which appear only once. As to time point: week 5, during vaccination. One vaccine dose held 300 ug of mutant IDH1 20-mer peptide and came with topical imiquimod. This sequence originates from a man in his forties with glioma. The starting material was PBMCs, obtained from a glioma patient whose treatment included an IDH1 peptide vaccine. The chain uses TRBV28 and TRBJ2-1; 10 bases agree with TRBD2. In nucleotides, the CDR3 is TGTGCCAGCAGTTTCCGGGAAGCGGGAGGGCCTGAGGAGCAGTTCTTC. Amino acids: CASSFREAGGPEEQFF.